The present T cell receptor beta chain was sequenced within a study of PD-1 blockade in mismatch repair-deficient tumors. CDR1 is SGHDN and CDR2 is FVKESK in the germline V gene. The CDR3 has 15 amino acids. Trimming at V came to 4 bases and at J to 4 bases, leaving 3 bases not matched to a gene. Only in-frame clones appear in the TCRdb table, and some are missing; sequencing was by immunoSEQ multiplex PCR. The sample lists approximately 130,000 clones; about 85% were seen once. The genes are TRBV14 and TRBJ2-3; 12 positions match TRBD2. This sequence was found in an adult with mismatch repair-deficient cancer. The sequencing here drew on peripheral blood, taken 44 weeks after starting pembrolizumab. The CDR3 DNA sequence: TGTGCCAGCAGCCTAGGACTAGCGGGGCCAGATACGCAGTATTTT. It yields the protein CASSLGLAGPDTQYF. The full variable domain, in which reference TRBV14 and TRBJ2-3 provide the parts outside the CDR3, is EAGVTQFPSHSVIEKGQTVTLRCDPISGHDNLYWYRRVMGKEIKFLLHFVKESKQDESGMPNNRFLAERTGGTYSTLKVQPAELEDSGVYFCASSLGLAGPDTQYFGPGTRLTVL.